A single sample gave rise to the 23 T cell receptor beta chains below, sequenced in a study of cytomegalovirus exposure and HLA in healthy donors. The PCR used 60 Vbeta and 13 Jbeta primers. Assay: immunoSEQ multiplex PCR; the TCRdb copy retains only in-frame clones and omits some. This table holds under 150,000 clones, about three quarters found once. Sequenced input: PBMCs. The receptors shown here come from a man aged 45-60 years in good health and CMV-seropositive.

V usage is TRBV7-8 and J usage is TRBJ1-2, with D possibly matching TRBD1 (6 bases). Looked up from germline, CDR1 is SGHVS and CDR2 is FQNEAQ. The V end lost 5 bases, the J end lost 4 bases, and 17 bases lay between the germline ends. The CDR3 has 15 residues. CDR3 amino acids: CASSPGQLMSYGYTF. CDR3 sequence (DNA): TGTGCCAGCAGCCCTGGACAGCTCATGTCCTATGGCTACACCTTC.

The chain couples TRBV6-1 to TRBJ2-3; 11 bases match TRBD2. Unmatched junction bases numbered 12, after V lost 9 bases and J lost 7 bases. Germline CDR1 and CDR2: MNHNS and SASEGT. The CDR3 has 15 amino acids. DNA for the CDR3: TGTGCCAGTTCTACCCATAGCGGGGGGGCGAATACGCAGTATTTT. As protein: CASSTHSGGANTQYF.

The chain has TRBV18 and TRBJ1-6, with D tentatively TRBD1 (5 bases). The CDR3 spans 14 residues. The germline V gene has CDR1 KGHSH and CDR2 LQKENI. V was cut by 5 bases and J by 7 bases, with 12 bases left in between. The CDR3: CASSKDSKNSPLHF. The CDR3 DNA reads TGTGCCAGCTCAAAAGACAGTAAGAATTCACCCCTCCACTTT.

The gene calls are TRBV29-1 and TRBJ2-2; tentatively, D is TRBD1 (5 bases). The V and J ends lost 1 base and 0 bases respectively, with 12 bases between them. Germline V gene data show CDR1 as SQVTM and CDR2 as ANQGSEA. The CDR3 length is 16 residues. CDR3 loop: CSVEVGPYTNTGELFF. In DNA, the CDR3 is TGCAGCGTTGAAGTGGGGCCATACACGAACACCGGGGAGCTGTTTTTT.

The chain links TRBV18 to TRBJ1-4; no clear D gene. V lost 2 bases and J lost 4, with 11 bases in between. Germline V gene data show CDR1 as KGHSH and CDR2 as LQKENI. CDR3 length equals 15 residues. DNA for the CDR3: TGTGCCAGCTCACCAGCGGCGGCCCTTAATGAAAAACTGTTTTTT. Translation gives CASSPAAALNEKLFF.

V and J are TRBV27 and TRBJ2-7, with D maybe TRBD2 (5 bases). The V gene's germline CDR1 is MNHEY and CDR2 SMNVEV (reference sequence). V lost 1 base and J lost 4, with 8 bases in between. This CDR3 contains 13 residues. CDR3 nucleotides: TGTGCCAGCAGTTTATTTGAGGGTTACGAGCAGTACTTC. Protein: CASSLFEGYEQYF.

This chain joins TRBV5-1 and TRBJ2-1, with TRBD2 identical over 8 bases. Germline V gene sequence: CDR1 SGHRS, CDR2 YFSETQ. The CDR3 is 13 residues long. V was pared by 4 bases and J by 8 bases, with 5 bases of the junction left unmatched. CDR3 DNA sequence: TGCGCCAGCAGCCCAATAGCGGGGTATGAGCAGTTCTTC. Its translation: CASSPIAGYEQFF.

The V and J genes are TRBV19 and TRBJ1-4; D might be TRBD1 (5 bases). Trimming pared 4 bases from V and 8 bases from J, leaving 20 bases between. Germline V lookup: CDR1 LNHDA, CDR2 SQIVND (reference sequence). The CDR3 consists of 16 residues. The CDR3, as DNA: TGTGCCAGTAGTACCGAAAACTGGGGCGCGGGGGAAAAACTGTTTTTT. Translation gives CASSTENWGAGEKLFF.

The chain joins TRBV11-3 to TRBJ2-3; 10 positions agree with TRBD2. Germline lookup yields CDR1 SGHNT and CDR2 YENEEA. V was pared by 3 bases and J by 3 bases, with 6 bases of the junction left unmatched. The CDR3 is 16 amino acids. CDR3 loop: CASSLGLAGETDTQYF. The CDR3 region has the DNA TGTGCCAGCAGCTTGGGTCTAGCGGGAGAAACAGATACGCAGTATTTT.

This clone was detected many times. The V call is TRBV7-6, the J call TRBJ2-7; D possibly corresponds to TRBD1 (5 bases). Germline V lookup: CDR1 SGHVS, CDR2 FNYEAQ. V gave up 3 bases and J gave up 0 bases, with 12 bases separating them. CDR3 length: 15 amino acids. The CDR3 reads CASSFQDTGSYEQYF. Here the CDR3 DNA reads TGTGCCAGCAGCTTCCAGGACACCGGCTCCTACGAGCAGTACTTC.

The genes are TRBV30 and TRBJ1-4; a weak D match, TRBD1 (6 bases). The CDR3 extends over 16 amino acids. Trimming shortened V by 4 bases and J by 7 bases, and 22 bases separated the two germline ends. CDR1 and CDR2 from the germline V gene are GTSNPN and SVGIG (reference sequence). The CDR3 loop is CAWTPDSSGGSEKLFF. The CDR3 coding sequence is TGTGCCTGGACCCCGGACAGCTCGGGTGGAAGTGAAAAACTGTTTTTT.

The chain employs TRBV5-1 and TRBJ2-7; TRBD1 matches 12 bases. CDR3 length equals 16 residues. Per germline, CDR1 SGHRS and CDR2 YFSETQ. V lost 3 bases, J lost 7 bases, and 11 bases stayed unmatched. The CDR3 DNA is TGCGCCAGCAGCTACGCCCTCCGGGACAGGGGGCTGGAGCAGTACTTC. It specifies CASSYALRDRGLEQYF.

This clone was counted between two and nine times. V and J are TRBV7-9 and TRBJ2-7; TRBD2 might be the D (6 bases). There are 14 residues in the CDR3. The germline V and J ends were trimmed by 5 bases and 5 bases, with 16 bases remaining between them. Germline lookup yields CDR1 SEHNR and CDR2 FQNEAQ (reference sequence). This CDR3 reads CASSLSGLPHEQYF. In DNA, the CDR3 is TGTGCCAGCAGCCTTAGCGGCCTCCCCCACGAGCAGTACTTC.

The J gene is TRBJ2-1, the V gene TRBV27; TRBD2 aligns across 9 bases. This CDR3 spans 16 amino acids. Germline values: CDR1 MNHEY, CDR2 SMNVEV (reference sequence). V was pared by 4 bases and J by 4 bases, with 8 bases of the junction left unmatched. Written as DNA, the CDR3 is TGTGCCAGCAGTTATGCGGCTAGCGGGACTTACAATGAGCAGTTCTTC. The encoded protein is CASSYAASGTYNEQFF.

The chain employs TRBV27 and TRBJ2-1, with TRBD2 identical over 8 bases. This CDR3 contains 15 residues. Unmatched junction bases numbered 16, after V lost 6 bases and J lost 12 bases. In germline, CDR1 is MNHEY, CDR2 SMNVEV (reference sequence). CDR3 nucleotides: TGTGCCAGCAGGCAAGCGGGGGTCTCCGAACTAGGGCAGTTCTTC. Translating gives CASRQAGVSELGQFF.

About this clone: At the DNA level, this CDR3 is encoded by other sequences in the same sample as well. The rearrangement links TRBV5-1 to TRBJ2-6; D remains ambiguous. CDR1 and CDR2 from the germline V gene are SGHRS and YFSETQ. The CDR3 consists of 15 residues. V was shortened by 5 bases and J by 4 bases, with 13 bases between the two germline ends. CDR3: CASRLGGSGANVLTF. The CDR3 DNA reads TGCGCCAGCAGGTTAGGCGGATCCGGGGCCAACGTCCTGACTTTC.

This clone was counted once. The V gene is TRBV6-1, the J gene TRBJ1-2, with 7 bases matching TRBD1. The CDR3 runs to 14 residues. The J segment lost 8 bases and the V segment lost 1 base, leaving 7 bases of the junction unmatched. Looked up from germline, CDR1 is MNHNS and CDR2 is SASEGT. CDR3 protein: CASSEGQGTEGYTF. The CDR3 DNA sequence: TGTGCCAGCAGTGAAGGACAGGGAACAGAAGGCTACACCTTC.

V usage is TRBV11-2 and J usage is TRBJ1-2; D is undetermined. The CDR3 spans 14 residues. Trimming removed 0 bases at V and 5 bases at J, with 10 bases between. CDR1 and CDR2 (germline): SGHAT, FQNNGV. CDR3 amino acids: CASSLDGGGYGYTF. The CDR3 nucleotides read TGTGCCAGCAGCTTAGATGGTGGAGGTTATGGCTACACCTTC.

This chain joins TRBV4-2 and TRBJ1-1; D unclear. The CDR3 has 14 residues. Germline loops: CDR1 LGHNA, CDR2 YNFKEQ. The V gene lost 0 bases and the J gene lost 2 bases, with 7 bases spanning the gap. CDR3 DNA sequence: TGTGCCAGCAGCCAAGAAAATACTAACACTGAAGCTTTCTTT. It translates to CASSQENTNTEAFF.

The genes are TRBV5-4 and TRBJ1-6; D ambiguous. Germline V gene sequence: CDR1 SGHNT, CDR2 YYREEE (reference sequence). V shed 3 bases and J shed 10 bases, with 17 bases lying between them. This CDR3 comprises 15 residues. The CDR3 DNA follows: TGTGCCAGCAGCTCCTACTACACCCCCCACTCACCCCTCCACTTT. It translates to CASSSYYTPHSPLHF. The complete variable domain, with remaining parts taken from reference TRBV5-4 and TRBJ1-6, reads ETGVTQSPTHLIKTRGQQVTLRCSSQSGHNTVSWYQQALGQGPQFIFQYYREEENGRGNFPPRFSGLQFPNYSSELNVNALELDDSALYLCASSSYYTPHSPLHFGNGTRLTVT.

The CDR3 reads CASTGGRGSYNEQFF. The DNA for the CDR3 is TGTGCCAGCACCGGGGGGCGAGGCTCCTACAATGAGCAGTTCTTC. The rearrangement uses TRBV9 and TRBJ2-1; TRBD2 is a possible D gene (7 bases). The germline V gene has CDR1 SGDLS and CDR2 YYNGEE. Trimming left V 6 bases short and J 0 bases short, with 13 bases between. The CDR3 extends over 15 amino acids. The full variable domain, rest sourced from reference TRBV9 and TRBJ2-1, is DSGVTQTPKHLITATGQRVTLRCSPRSGDLSVYWYQQSLDQGLQFLIQYYNGEERAKGNILERFSAQQFPDLHSELNLSSLELGDSALYFCASTGGRGSYNEQFFGPGTRLTVL.

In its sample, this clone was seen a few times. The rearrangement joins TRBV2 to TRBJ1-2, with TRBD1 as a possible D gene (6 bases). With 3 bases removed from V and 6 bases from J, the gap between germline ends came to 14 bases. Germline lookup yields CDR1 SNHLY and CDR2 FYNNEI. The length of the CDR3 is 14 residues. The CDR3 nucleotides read TGTGCCAGCAGTGAGGCAGGGGTCGCGAATGGCTACACCTTC. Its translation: CASSEAGVANGYTF.

The CDR3 region is CASSPGIEGSYEQYF. Here the CDR3 DNA reads TGTGCCAGCTCACCGGGAATCGAGGGTTCCTACGAGCAGTACTTC. This chain uses TRBV18 with TRBJ2-7, with D possibly matching TRBD2 (5 bases). The CDR3 sequence is 15 residues long. The ends were cut back, 3 bases at V and 1 base at J, with 13 bases in the middle. Germline V gives CDR1 KGHSH, CDR2 LQKENI.